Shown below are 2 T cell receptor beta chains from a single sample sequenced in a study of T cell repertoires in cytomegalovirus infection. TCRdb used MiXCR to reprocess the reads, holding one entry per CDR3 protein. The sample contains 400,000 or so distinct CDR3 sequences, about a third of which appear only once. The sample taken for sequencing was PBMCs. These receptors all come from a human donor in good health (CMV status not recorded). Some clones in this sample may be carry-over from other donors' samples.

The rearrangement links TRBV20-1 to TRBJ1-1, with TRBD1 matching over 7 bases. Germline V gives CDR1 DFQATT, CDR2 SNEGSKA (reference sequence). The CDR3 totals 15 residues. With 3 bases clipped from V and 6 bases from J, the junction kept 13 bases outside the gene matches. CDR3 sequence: CSASGGGQRAPEAFF. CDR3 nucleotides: TGCAGTGCTAGTGGGGGGGGACAGCGAGCCCCTGAAGCTTTCTTT.

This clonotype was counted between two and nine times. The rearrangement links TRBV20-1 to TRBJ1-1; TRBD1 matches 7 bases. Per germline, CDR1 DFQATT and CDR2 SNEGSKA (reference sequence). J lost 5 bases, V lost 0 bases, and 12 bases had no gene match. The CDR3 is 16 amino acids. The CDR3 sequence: CSARDLLRGLLTEAFF. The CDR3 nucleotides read TGCAGTGCTAGAGATCTGTTGAGGGGGCTACTGACTGAAGCTTTCTTT.